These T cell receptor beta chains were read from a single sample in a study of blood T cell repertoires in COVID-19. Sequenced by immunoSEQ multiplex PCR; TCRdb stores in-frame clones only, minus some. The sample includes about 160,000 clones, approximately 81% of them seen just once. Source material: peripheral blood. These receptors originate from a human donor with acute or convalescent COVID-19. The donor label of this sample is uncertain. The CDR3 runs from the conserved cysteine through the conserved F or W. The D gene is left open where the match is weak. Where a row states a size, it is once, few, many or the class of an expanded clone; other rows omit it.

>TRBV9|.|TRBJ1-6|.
TGTGCCAGCAGCGTAAGCCCCTGGACCGAGGGTAATTCACCCCTCCACTTT
CASSVSPWTEGNSPLHF
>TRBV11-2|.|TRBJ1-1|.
TGTGCCAGCAGCTTAGTGGCCGCGAACACTGAAGCTTTCTTT
CASSLVAANTEAFF
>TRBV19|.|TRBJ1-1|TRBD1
TGTGCCAGTAGTATAGATGGGACAGGTATTAACACTGAAGCTTTCTTT
CASSIDGTGINTEAFF
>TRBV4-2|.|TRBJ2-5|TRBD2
TGTGCCAGCAGCCAGCCGTTGGGGGGGGAGACCCAGTACTTC
CASSQPLGGETQYF
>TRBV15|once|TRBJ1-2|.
TGTGCCACCAGCCGGGGGGGTAATAACTATGGCTACACCTTC
CATSRGGNNYGYTF
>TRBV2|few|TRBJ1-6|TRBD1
TGTGCCAGCGCCCGGGACAGCGGGAATTCACCCCTCCACTTT
CASARDSGNSPLHF
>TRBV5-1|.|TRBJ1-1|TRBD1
TGCGCCAGCAGCCCCGGACAGGGGAAGCAAACTGAAGCTTTCTTT
CASSPGQGKQTEAFF
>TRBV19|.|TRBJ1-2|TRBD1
TGTGCCAGTAGTATTGGACAGGCTTCTTATGGCTACACCTTC
CASSIGQASYGYTF
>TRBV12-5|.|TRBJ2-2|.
TGTGCTAGTGGTTTGATAATCGGTAACACCGGGGAGCTGTTTTTT
CASGLIIGNTGELFF
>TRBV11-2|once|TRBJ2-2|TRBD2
TGTGCCAGCAGCCCTCGGACTAGCGGGGGGGCATTGAGGACCGGGGAGCTGTTTTTT
CASSPRTSGGALRTGELFF
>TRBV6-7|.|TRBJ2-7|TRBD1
TGTGCCAGCAGTTACTCGTCGGCAGGGGGACGCGAGCAGTACTTC
CASSYSSAGGREQYF
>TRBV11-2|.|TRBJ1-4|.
TGTGCCAGCAGCCGGAACGAGGCTGGTGGGGAAAAACTGTTTTTT
CASSRNEAGGEKLFF
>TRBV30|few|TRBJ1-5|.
TGTGCCTGGAGTGTTGGGGGGGGTAATCAGCCCCAGCATTTT
CAWSVGGGNQPQHF
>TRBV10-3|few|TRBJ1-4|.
TGTGCCATCAGAAACAGAAATGAAAAACTGTTTTTT
CAIRNRNEKLFF
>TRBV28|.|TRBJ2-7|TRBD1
TGTGCCAGCAGTACCCGGACAGGGCCTTCCTACGAGCAGTACTTC
CASSTRTGPSYEQYF
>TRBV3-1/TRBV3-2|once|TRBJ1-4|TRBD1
TGTGCCAGCCGGCTTATGGACAGGAGAAGTGAAAAACTGTTTTTT
CASRLMDRRSEKLFF
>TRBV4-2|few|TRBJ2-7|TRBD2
TGTGCCAGCAGCCTCATAGCGGGGGGCACCTACGAGCAGTACTTC
CASSLIAGGTYEQYF
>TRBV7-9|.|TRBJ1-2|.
TGTGCCAGCAGGGCTATCGATCGGGAGAGAGATGGCTACACCTTC
CASRAIDRERDGYTF
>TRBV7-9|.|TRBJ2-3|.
TGTGCCAGCAGCTCAAGACAGAGCACAGATACGCAGTATTTT
CASSSRQSTDTQYF
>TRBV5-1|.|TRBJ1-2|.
TGCGCCAGCAGCTTACAAAGGGGGAGTAACTATGGCTACACCTTC
CASSLQRGSNYGYTF
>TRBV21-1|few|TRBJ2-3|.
TGTGCCAGCAGCAAATCCCTCCCGGCAGATACGCAGTATTTT
CASSKSLPADTQYF
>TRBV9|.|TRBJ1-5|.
TGTGCCAGCAGCGTAGCACAGGATGCTTATAGCAATCAGCCCCAGCATTTT
CASSVAQDAYSNQPQHF
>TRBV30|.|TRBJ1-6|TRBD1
TGTGCCTGGAGTGTACTGAAGGGGGCGACGAATTCACCCCTCCACTTT
CAWSVLKGATNSPLHF
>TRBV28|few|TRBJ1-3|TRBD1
TGTGCCAGCAGTTTCTACAGGGGCGGAAACACCATATATTTT
CASSFYRGGNTIYF
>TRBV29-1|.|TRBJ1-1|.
TGCAGCGCTCGTTCGGGGACTGAAGCTTTCTTT
CSARSGTEAFF
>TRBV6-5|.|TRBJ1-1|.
TGTGCCAGCAGTCTCGAGGTTAACACTGAAGCTTTCTTT
CASSLEVNTEAFF
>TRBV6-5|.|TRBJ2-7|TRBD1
TGTGCCAGCATATTCCGGGACAGGGGTTTTTACGAGCAGTACTTC
CASIFRDRGFYEQYF
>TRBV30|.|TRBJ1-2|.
TGTGCCTGGAGTGTAGGCGGGGCCTATGGCTACACCTTC
CAWSVGGAYGYTF
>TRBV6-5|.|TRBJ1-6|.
TGTGCCAGCAGACTCCCGGCCAGGGAATCACCCCTCCACTTT
CASRLPARESPLHF
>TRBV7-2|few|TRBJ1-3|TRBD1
TGTGCCAGCAGCCTGACAGACAGGGGTGGCTCTGGAAACACCATATATTTT
CASSLTDRGGSGNTIYF
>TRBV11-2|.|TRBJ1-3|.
TGTGCCAGCAGCTTAACCCGAACAGGGACGCGGGTCTCTGGAAACACCATATATTTT
CASSLTRTGTRVSGNTIYF
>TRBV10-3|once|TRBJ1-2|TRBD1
TGTGCCATCAGTGAGTCGTACGGACAGGGCTCCACATTC
CAISESYGQGSTF
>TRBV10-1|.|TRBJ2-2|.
TGCGCCAGCAGTGAAAGCGGGACCGGGGAGCTGTTTTTT
CASSESGTGELFF
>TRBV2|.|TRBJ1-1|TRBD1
TGTGCCAGCAGTGAAAGGACAGGGGGTCGAGGTCTGAACACTGAAGCTTTCTTT
CASSERTGGRGLNTEAFF
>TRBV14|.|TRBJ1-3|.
TGTGCCAGCAGCCACGCACGTGGGGCTTCCGGAAACACCATATATTTT
CASSHARGASGNTIYF
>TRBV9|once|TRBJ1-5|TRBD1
TGTGCCAGCTGGGGGGCAGGACAGGGCAATCAGCCCCAGCATTTT
CASWGAGQGNQPQHF
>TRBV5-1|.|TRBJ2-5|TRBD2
TGCGCCAGCAGCCTGACTAGCGCACAAGAGACCCAGTACTTC
CASSLTSAQETQYF
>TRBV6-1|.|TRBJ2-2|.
TGTGCCAGCAGTGATCCGTTTACAGGGCCCGGGGAGCTGTTTTTT
CASSDPFTGPGELFF
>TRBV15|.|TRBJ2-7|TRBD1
TGTGCCACCAGCAGAGAAGGGACAGGGGGCGAGCAGTACTTC
CATSREGTGGEQYF
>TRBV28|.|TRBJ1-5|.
TGTGCCAGCAGTTTATCGGAGGGAGGGGTATATCAGCCCCAGCATTTT
CASSLSEGGVYQPQHF
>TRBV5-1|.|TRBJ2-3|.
TGCGCCAGCAGCTTGGCCCCGACTAGCACAGATACGCAGTATTTT
CASSLAPTSTDTQYF
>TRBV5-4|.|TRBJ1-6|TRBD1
TGTGCCAGCAGCTTTCCGGGACAGGGAAAAAATTCACCCCTCCACTTT
CASSFPGQGKNSPLHF